This entry is about one TCR beta chain. Its specificity is not known. Trimming removed 2 bases from V and 0 bases from J, with 11 bases in between. The CDR3 is 16 residues long. Germline V gene lookup returns CDR1 LNHDA and CDR2 SQIVND (reference sequence). The repertoire was sequenced with immunoSEQ multiplex PCR; TCRdb's copy has only in-frame clones and lacks some. The sample shows some 28,000 clones, 78% of them seen only once. The data were obtained in a study of T cell responses to AZD1222 COVID-19 vaccine. Findings and caveats of the study: Most donors were white British and more were female, and clonal diversity was possibly underestimated. An increase in Spike-specific TCR breadth and depth was observed after two AZD1222 doses.

The chain employs TRBV19 and TRBJ1-5; D not resolved. The source of this sequence is an adult in good health. This specimen consisted of peripheral blood, obtained on day 0 of AZD1222 vaccination. CDR3 coding DNA: TGTGCCAGTAGTATATCAGGAGGATATAGCAATCAGCCCCAGCATTTT. Protein sequence: CASSISGGYSNQPQHF.